This TCR beta chain was sequenced in a study of beta chain features in type 1 diabetes (dated by TCRdb to the late 2010s). In the study overall: Patients and healthy donors did not differ in mean age, gender distribution, total cell number or subset yield. Naive and central memory subsets were obtained from all 30 or so donors, but regulatory and stem cell-like memory subsets were isolated from only 8 patients and 8 healthy donors. In the study, TCRB repertoires of sorted circulating CD4+ T cell subsets from recently diagnosed type 1 diabetes patients were compared with those of matched healthy donors. A total of around 110,000,000 sorted cells were examined across all samples, and RNA yield correlated strongly with the number of cells per subset.

Based on the germline V gene, the CDR1 and CDR2 sequences are SGDLS and YYNGEE. V loses 3 bases of germline sequence and J loses 6 bases, and the interval between the two ends is 16 bases. The CDR3 has 14 amino acids, counting the end cysteine and phenylalanine. Only the CDR3 DNA stays, 42 bases, in frame from base 1. Results and caveats for the whole study, not just this receptor: PCR may preferentially amplify shorter templates, but because patient and control samples were amplified and corrected together, any resulting skew would affect both groups equally. Type 1 diabetes patients showed a moderate but significant shortening of TCRB CDR3 length in all four CD4+ subsets. Fewer insertions and more nucleotide deletions at VDJ recombination sites were observed in patients with type 1 diabetes, implying thymic rearrangement abnormalities. The naive, central memory and regulatory TCRB repertoires appeared to resemble one another more closely among patients than among healthy donors. Because cDNA was sequenced instead of genomic DNA, highly expressing activated cells could be over-represented, though the groups showed no difference in activation or CD3 levels. Only small numbers of individuals were included in the HLA sub-analyses, which left unresolved whether HLA type had any influence on TCRB rearrangement.

Each donor gave one peripheral blood draw, averaging approximately 0.12 L, which was collected into heparinised tubes. A BD FACSAria II was used to sort naive, central memory, regulatory and stem cell-like memory CD4+ T cells with a panel that included CD45RO, CCR7, CD25, CD127, CD95 and CD27. Purity was above 95% for every sorted population. PBMCs were separated immediately by Lymphoprep density gradient centrifugation and were stained directly, without being cultured. So that batch effects would be minimized, each experiment stained and sorted samples in pairs, pairing one healthy donor with one patient. This clone was detected only once. Its antigen is still unknown. No per-base quality is available; no much larger clone lies one base away. The High Capacity cDNA Reverse Transcription Kit was used to reverse transcribe all of the isolated RNA, meaning that expressed TCRB transcripts were what got sequenced. Deep immunoSEQ sequencing was performed on naive, central memory and regulatory T cell samples, with an average of about 4 million total reads per sample. After sorted cells were lysed in RLT buffer, RNA was extracted with DNase-treated RNeasy Micro or Mini kits, with the choice depending on cell number. Each cell subset was processed on its own to prevent cross-contamination, while patient and healthy donor samples were processed together. TCRB sequences were amplified from cDNA with the immunoSEQ multiplex PCR, producing 87-bp fragments spanning the CDR3 region. Amplicons were sequenced on the Illumina HiSeq platform. In the paper's pipeline: Synthetic template baselines were used to correct PCR bias computationally, reads within Hamming distance 2 were collapsed together, and singletons that could not be merged were discarded. Reads were aligned to IMGT to assign V, D and J genes, CDR3 length, and insertions or deletions at six rearrangement sites. Within each subset, clonotype counts were normalized to the number of sorted cells before true diversity and Gini coefficients were calculated with the tcR R package. The overlap coefficient, calculated on TCRB nucleotide sequences, was used to quantify repertoire sharing. This immuneACCESS table, as held by TCRdb, lists in-frame sequences with V and J called but not all clones. Of the missing ones, under half trace to an unresolved V gene in checked studies; the others have no known cause. V and J calls and clone size are given by that table; D and trimming were obtained from the DNA. This sample gives a few hundred thousand clones in total; about 26% of them show up just once. About 3.9% of the sample rests with the top ten.

Sequences were obtained from central memory CD4+ T cells from blood. The origin of this receptor is a man aged 25 to 45 in good health. This sequence uses TRBV9 and TRBJ2-7; the best D guess is TRBD2, with 6 bases matching. The nucleotide sequence is given as TGTGCCAGCAGCGGTTCGACCCGCGGGGCCGAGCAGTACTTC. Its coded protein is CASSGSTRGAEQYF.